This T cell receptor beta chain was sequenced in a study of human T cells and chemical hapten exposure. Findings and limits, study-wide: DPC sensitization did not alter TCRs above 1 in 1000 frequency.

Unique molecular identifiers were attached to individual cDNA molecules within the library. In the study's own analysis: Individual samples carried between about 20,000 and 700,000 TCRs, with 95,638 as the median. TCRdb used MiXCR to reprocess the RACE reads, holding one entry per CDR3 protein. It is TCRdb's table, rather than the study itself, that gives the V and J calls and clone size. The sample yields 130,000 or so distinct CDR3 sequences, around 8.3% seen once. This clonotype was found a few times. No antigen is known for it. Time point defined: healthy volunteer bleed at 2 weeks. Unfractionated whole blood was the source from which total RNA was extracted. The clonotype originates from a male donor in good health. Some clones in this sample may be carry-over from other donors' samples. The material sequenced was whole blood.

The CDR3 reads CASSPVSASYEQYF. Here the CDR3 DNA reads TGTGCCAGCAGCCCCGTGTCGGCCTCCTACGAGCAGTACTTC. The chain links TRBV7-2 to TRBJ2-7, with D hard to call. Germline-derived CDR1 and CDR2 are SGHTA and FQGNSA. V was clipped by 5 bases and J by 0 bases, with 11 bases between them. This CDR3 has 14 amino acids.